One and the same sample provided the 24 T cell receptor beta chains below, sequenced in a study of blood T cell repertoires in COVID-19. Sequencing was performed with immunoSEQ multiplex PCR; in TCRdb, only in-frame clones are kept and a portion is missing. The sample records about 52,000 clones, around 81% being singletons. The sequencing input was peripheral blood. The receptors were sampled from an elderly woman with COVID-19, enrolled during active disease.

The genes are TRBV6-5 and TRBJ2-7; 7 bases align to TRBD1. The V and J ends lost 0 bases and 0 bases, in that order; junction bases with no gene match: 5. This CDR3 spans 16 amino acids. CDR1 MNHEY and CDR2 SVGAGI come from the germline V gene. In nucleotides, the CDR3 is TGTGCCAGCAGTTACTCGAGCAGGGGGAGCTCCTACGAGCAGTACTTC. It encodes CASSYSSRGSSYEQYF.

This chain uses TRBV29-1 with TRBJ2-1, with D perhaps TRBD1 (6 bases). CDR3 length: 14 amino acids. Trimming took 7 bases from V and 4 from J, leaving 17 bases between them. Germline V lookup: CDR1 SQVTM, CDR2 ANQGSEA. The CDR3 here is CSAGQGTRYNEQFF. The CDR3 DNA is TGCAGCGCCGGTCAGGGGACCCGATACAATGAGCAGTTCTTC.

V and J are TRBV6-1 and TRBJ2-2, with a possible D match to TRBD2 (5 bases). Germline V gene lookup returns CDR1 MNHNS and CDR2 SASEGT. This CDR3 region has 16 residues. The V end was cut by 4 bases, the J end by 5 bases, with 17 bases between. This CDR3 reads CASSGSLALRTGELFF. For the CDR3, the DNA is TGTGCCAGCAGTGGAAGTCTAGCCCTGAGGACCGGGGAGCTGTTTTTT.

This chain uses TRBV11-3 with TRBJ2-1; D is unresolved. Germline V gives CDR1 SGHNT, CDR2 YENEEA. The CDR3 length is 16 residues. Trimming took off 3 bases at V and 5 bases at J, with 17 bases between the two ends. CDR3 coding DNA: TGTGCCAGCAGCTTGGGCCCCCTGATGATGAACAATGAGCAGTTCTTC. Its protein product is CASSLGPLMMNNEQFF.

The chain is built from TRBV3-1 (or the pseudogene TRBV3-2) and TRBJ2-6, with 8 bases identical to TRBD1. V trimming: 0 bases; J trimming: 2 bases; junction bases outside the gene matches: 0. CDR3 length: 16 residues. Germline CDR1 LGHDT, CDR2 YNNKEL (reference sequence). The CDR3 DNA reads as TGTGCCAGCAGCCAAGAGACAGGGGCTGGGGCCAACGTCCTGACTTTC. Amino acid sequence: CASSQETGAGANVLTF.

The table lists this clone with a count of one. The rearrangement joins TRBV3-1 (or the pseudogene TRBV3-2) to TRBJ2-7; 11 bases map to TRBD2. With 2 bases clipped from V and 6 bases from J, the junction kept 6 bases outside the gene matches. The CDR3 runs to 15 residues. Germline V CDR1 and CDR2: LGHDT, YNNKEL (reference sequence). The CDR3 reads CASSQPTSGSSEQYF. DNA for the CDR3: TGTGCCAGCAGCCAACCTACTAGCGGGAGTAGCGAGCAGTACTTC.

This CDR3 is CAIQGFNYGYTF. DNA for the CDR3: TGTGCCATCCAGGGTTTTAACTATGGCTACACCTTC. This chain uses TRBV10-3 with TRBJ1-2, with D perhaps matching TRBD1 (5 bases). CDR1 is ENHRY and CDR2 is SYGVKD in the germline V gene. The CDR3 is 12 amino acids. V shed 8 bases and J shed 1 base, with 8 bases lying between them.

The CDR3 nucleotides are TGTGCCAGCACCCCTAGGACAGGAACGCTCTACGAGCAGTACTTC. Its translation is CASTPRTGTLYEQYF. V is TRBV14 and J is TRBJ2-7, with TRBD1 identical over 7 bases. V lost 7 bases, J lost 3 bases, and 12 bases stayed unmatched. In germline, CDR1 is SGHDN, CDR2 FVKESK. The CDR3 spans 15 residues. The full variable domain, completed using reference TRBV14 and TRBJ2-7, is EAGVTQFPSHSVIEKGQTVTLRCDPISGHDNLYWYRRVMGKEIKFLLHFVKESKQDESGMPNNRFLAERTGGTYSTLKVQPAELEDSGVYFCASTPRTGTLYEQYFGPGTRLTVT.

V is TRBV7-2 and J is TRBJ2-1, with D possibly matching TRBD2 (6 bases). V lost 4 bases, J lost 7 bases, and 11 bases lay in between. Germline lookup yields CDR1 SGHTA and CDR2 FQGNSA. This CDR3 has 13 residues. The CDR3 here is CASSSTAGNEQFF. CDR3 sequence (DNA): TGTGCCAGCAGCTCCACAGCGGGTAATGAGCAGTTCTTC.

The chain couples TRBV9 to TRBJ1-6, with TRBD1 matching 7 bases. The germline V gene encodes CDR1 SGDLS and CDR2 YYNGEE. Trimming at V came to 3 bases and at J to 0 bases, leaving 6 bases not matched to a gene. The length of the CDR3 is 17 residues. This CDR3 reads CASSAGTESSYNSPLHF. The CDR3 region has the DNA TGTGCCAGCAGCGCCGGGACAGAGAGCTCCTATAATTCACCCCTCCACTTT.

The CDR3: CASTIGTDTYEQYF. CDR3 DNA: TGTGCCAGCACCATCGGGACTGATACCTACGAGCAGTACTTC. This chain joins TRBV13 and TRBJ2-7; D perhaps matches TRBD2 (6 bases). Per germline, CDR1 PRHDT and CDR2 FYEKMQ (reference sequence). The CDR3 is 14 amino acids. V lost 7 bases and J lost 2, with 15 bases in between.

This clone was detected once. V gene TRBV4-1 combines with J gene TRBJ2-7; TRBD1 matches at 7 bases. Germline assignment: CDR1 MGHRA and CDR2 YSYEKL. The CDR3 runs to 15 residues. Trimming cost V 2 bases and J 2 bases; bases outside gene matches: 6. CDR3 sequence: CASSQPGQAAYEQYF. CDR3 nucleotides: TGCGCCAGCAGCCAACCCGGACAGGCGGCCTACGAGCAGTACTTC.

The chain has TRBV5-5 and TRBJ1-5; 10 nucleotides agree with TRBD1. Per germline, CDR1 SGHKS and CDR2 YYEKEE (reference sequence). With V trimmed by 0 bases and J by 7 bases, 7 bases remained unmatched. The CDR3 runs 16 residues. The DNA for the CDR3 is TGTGCCAGCAGCTTGGCGGGGACAGGGGTAGGGCAGCCCCAGCATTTT. Encoded protein: CASSLAGTGVGQPQHF.

The gene calls are TRBV19 and TRBJ2-7; 8 bases are shared with TRBD1. The CDR3 length is 16 residues. Germline lookup yields CDR1 LNHDA and CDR2 SQIVND (reference sequence). Germline trimming cut 6 bases from V and 0 bases from J; bases unmatched to any gene: 10. CDR3 in DNA: TGTGCCAGTAGGATGAACAGGGGGTCTCCCTCCTACGAGCAGTACTTC. Protein product: CASRMNRGSPSYEQYF. Variable domain in full (rest from reference TRBV19 and TRBJ2-7): DGGITQSPKYLFRKEGQNVTLSCEQNLNHDAMYWYRQDPGQGLRLIYYSQIVNDFQKGDIAEGYSVSREKKESFPLTVTSAQKNPTAFYLCASRMNRGSPSYEQYFGPGTRLTVT.

The genes are TRBV7-9 and TRBJ2-5; the match to TRBD2 covers 12 bases. This CDR3 has 15 amino acids. The V segment lost 4 bases and the J segment 4 bases; nucleotides outside the gene matches: 4. Germline V gene data show CDR1 as SEHNR and CDR2 as FQNEAQ (reference sequence). The CDR3 loop reads CASSSTSGGGETQYF. CDR3 nucleotide sequence: TGTGCCAGCAGCTCGACTAGCGGGGGCGGAGAGACCCAGTACTTC.

The gene calls are TRBV4-1 and TRBJ2-1, with 11 bases fitting TRBD2. This CDR3 comprises 17 residues. The J segment lost 0 bases and the V segment lost 5 bases, leaving 6 bases of the junction unmatched. Germline CDR1 and CDR2: MGHRA and YSYEKL. The DNA of the CDR3 is TGCGCCAGCAGCAGGACTAGCGGGCTAAGCTCCTACAATGAGCAGTTCTTC. Residues: CASSRTSGLSSYNEQFF.

This chain connects TRBV10-1 to TRBJ2-7, with D possibly matching TRBD2 (7 bases). From germline, CDR1 is WNHNN and CDR2 SYGVQD (reference sequence). The V end was cut by 4 bases, the J end by 6 bases, with 16 bases between. CDR3 size: 14 residues. CDR3 in DNA: TGCGCCAGCAGTGCCTCGCGGGGGCAAGGCGAGCAGTACTTC. Translation: CASSASRGQGEQYF.

The table lists this clone with a few counts. Here the CDR3 DNA reads TGCAGCGTAGGGACTAGCGGAAACAATGAGCAGTTCTTC. It yields the protein CSVGTSGNNEQFF. The chain couples TRBV29-1 to TRBJ2-1; 11 bases match TRBD2. Trimming at V came to 6 bases and at J to 5 bases, leaving 3 bases not matched to a gene. CDR3 length: 13 amino acids. Per germline, CDR1 SQVTM and CDR2 ANQGSEA.

The chain recombines TRBV19 with TRBJ1-2, with 7 bases matching TRBD1. With 6 bases clipped from V and 0 bases from J, the junction kept 7 bases outside the gene matches. The CDR3 has 15 amino acids. CDR1 LNHDA and CDR2 SQIVND come from the germline V gene (reference sequence). DNA of the CDR3: TGTGCCAGTAGACAAACAGGGGTTTCTAACTATGGCTACACCTTC. It yields the protein CASRQTGVSNYGYTF.

V and J are TRBV9 and TRBJ2-1; TRBD2 aligns across 9 bases. V lost 4 bases, J lost 3 bases, and 8 bases stayed unmatched. Germline CDR1 is SGDLS and CDR2 is YYNGEE. The CDR3 loop spans 16 amino acids. CDR3 coding DNA: TGTGCCAGCAGCCCGCGCCAGCGGGAGGACTACAATGAGCAGTTCTTC. Translation gives CASSPRQREDYNEQFF.

The gene calls are TRBV4-1 and TRBJ2-4; tentatively, D is TRBD2 (6 bases). CDR1 and CDR2 (germline): MGHRA, YSYEKL. The V end was cut by 0 bases, the J end by 2 bases, with 11 bases between. The CDR3 sequence is 16 residues long. The CDR3 sequence is CASSQDGGGTKNIQYF. CDR3 in DNA: TGCGCCAGCAGCCAAGATGGTGGGGGGACCAAAAACATTCAGTACTTC.

This clone came up a few times. The gene calls are TRBV19 and TRBJ2-7; 10 nucleotides line up with TRBD2. V lost 5 bases to trimming and J lost 4 bases; unmatched junction nucleotides: 11. The CDR3 spans 16 residues. Germline CDR1 LNHDA, CDR2 SQIVND (reference sequence). CDR3 in amino acids: CASSVGASGSKYEQYF. CDR3 sequence (DNA): TGTGCCAGTAGTGTGGGTGCTAGCGGGAGTAAATACGAGCAGTACTTC.

Here the CDR3 reads CASSLFWDRGPSSAYEQYF. CDR3 coding DNA: TGCGCCAGCAGCTTGTTCTGGGACAGGGGGCCAAGCTCCGCCTACGAGCAGTACTTC. J is TRBJ2-7 and V is TRBV5-1, with 12 positions matching TRBD1. Trimming cost V 1 base and J 2 bases; bases outside gene matches: 13. From germline, CDR1 is SGHRS and CDR2 YFSETQ. CDR3 length equals 19 residues.

The V call is TRBV19, the J call TRBJ1-3; D gene unclear. Germline assignment: CDR1 LNHDA and CDR2 SQIVND (reference sequence). Trimming stripped 7 bases from V and 0 bases from J, with 16 bases between. The length of the CDR3 is 16 residues. The CDR3 coding sequence is TGTGCCAGTAAAAATCAGGTACCGAGCTCTGGAAACACCATATATTTT. Protein sequence: CASKNQVPSSGNTIYF.